The entry below describes one T cell receptor (beta chain). What antigen it recognizes has not been identified. Base qualities are not recorded, but no much larger clone differs from it by a single base. The entry originates in a study of blood T cell repertoires in COVID-19 (dated by TCRdb to about 2020). Concerning the study at large: The collaborator samples originated in the United States, Italy and Spain and spanned the acute and convalescent phases of COVID-19. The material from the prospective study consisted of cDNA or gDNA derived from T cells, B-cell-depleted T cells, or PBMCs. The dataset comprised deeply sampled blood TCRbeta repertoires from subjects exposed to, actively infected with, or recovered from COVID-19. The repertoires were released in a freely available public database intended as a resource for research on the immune response to SARS-CoV-2. The samples were drawn from the first 160 participants of the ongoing ImmuneRACE study and from under 1,500 subjects provided by 6 global collaborators. Nearly every sample came with metadata listing a de-identified subject ID, COVID-19 status, age in years and sex. HLA class I and class II types, where available, came from metadata supplied by the sample provider rather than from assay-based typing. Overall results and qualifications from the work: The amount of clinical and demographic metadata varied by source and participant and was provided uncurated.

Collaborating institutions collected whole blood in K2EDTA tubes following their own protocols. For TCRbeta analysis, collaborators shipped samples as frozen whole blood, isolated PBMCs, or DNA extracted from either of those sample types. The immunoSEQ Assay, a bias-controlled multiplex PCR, was used to amplify TCRbeta CDR3 regions from genomic DNA. In the original analysis: Nucleated cell counts per sample were estimated from amplification of reference gene primers within the assay. Sequence reads were collapsed and filtered to measure the absolute abundance of every unique TCRbeta CDR3 rearrangement. For each sample, productive Simpson clonality was calculated as the square root of Simpson's diversity index across productive rearrangements. Entries here come from immuneACCESS through TCRdb and include only in-frame sequences with V and J called. Some clones fail to appear in such tables; in the studies checked, an unresolved V gene covers under half of the shortfall, and the cause of the remainder is unknown. The V and J calls and clone size are taken from that table; D and trimming were inferred from the DNA. Here the sample has 95,000 to 150,000 clones; over 75% occur a single time. The ten largest clones take up 16% of the sample.

CDR3 length: 15 amino acids, cysteine to phenylalanine. Just CDR3 DNA is preserved here, 45 bases in frame from base 1. CDR1 SGHRS and CDR2 YFSETQ were looked up in the germline V gene. V was cut back by 1 base and J by 5 bases, leaving a gap of 13 bases between them. The sequence derives from a man between 60 and 75 years old with active or convalescent COVID-19. The chain joins TRBV5-1 to TRBJ2-1; the D segment could be TRBD1, given 6 matching bases. The sample taken for sequencing was peripheral blood. The DNA sequence reads TGCGCCAGCAGCTTGAGATTCGACAGGAACAATGAGCAGTTCTTC. It translates to CASSLRFDRNNEQFF.